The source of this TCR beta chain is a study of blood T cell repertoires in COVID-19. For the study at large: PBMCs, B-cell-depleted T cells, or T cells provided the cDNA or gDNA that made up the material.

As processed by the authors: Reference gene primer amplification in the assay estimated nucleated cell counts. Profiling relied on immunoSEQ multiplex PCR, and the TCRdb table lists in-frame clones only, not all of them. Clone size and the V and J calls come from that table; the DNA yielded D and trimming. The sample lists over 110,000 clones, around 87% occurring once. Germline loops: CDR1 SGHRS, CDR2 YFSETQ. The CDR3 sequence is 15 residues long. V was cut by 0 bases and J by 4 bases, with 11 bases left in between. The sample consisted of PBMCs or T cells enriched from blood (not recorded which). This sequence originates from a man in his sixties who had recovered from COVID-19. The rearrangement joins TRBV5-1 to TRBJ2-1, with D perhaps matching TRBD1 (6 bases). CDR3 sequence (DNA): TGCGCCAGCAGCTTGGGTGGGGGCCTTTACAATGAGCAGTTCTTC. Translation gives CASSLGGGLYNEQFF. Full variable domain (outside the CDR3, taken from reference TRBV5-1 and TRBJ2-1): KAGVTQTPRYLIKTRGQQVTLSCSPISGHRSVSWYQQTPGQGLQFLFEYFSETQRNKGNFPGRFSGRQFSNSRSEMNVSTLELGDSALYLCASSLGGGLYNEQFFGPGTRLTVL.